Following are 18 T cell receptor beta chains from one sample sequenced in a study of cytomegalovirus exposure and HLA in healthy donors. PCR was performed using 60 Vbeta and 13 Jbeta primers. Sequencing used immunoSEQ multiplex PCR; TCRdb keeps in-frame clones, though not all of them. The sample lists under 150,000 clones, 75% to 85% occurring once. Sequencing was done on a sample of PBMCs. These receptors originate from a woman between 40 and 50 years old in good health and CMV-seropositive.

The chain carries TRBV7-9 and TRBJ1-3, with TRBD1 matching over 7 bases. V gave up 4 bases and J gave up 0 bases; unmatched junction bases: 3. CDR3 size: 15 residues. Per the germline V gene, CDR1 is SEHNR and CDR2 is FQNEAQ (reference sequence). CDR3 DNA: TGTGCCAGCAGCTCCCAGGGGGGCTCTGGAAACACCATATATTTT. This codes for CASSSQGGSGNTIYF.

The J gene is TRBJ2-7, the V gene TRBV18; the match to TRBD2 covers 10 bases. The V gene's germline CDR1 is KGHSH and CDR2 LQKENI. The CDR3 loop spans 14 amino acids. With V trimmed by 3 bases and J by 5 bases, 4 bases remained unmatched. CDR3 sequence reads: CASSPLGTSDEQYF. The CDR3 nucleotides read TGTGCCAGCTCACCCCTCGGGACTAGCGACGAGCAGTACTTC.

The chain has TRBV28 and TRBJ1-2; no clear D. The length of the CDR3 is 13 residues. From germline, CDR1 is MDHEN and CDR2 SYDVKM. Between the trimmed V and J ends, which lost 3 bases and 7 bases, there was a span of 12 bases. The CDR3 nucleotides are TGTGCCAGCAGTTTGGCCCTGTTTGGTGGCTACACCTTC. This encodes CASSLALFGGYTF.

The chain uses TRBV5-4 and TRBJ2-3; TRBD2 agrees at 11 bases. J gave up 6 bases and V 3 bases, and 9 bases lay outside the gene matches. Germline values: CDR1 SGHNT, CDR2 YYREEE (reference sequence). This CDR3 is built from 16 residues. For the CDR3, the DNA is TGTGCCAGCAGCTCAGGACTAGCGGGCGATGGGGATACGCAGTATTTT. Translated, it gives CASSSGLAGDGDTQYF.

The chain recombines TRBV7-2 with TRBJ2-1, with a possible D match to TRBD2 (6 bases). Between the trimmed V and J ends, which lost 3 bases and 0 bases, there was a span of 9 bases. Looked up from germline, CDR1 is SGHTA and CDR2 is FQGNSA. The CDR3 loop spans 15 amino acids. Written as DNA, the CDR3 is TGTGCCAGCAGCTTCGCGGGGAGCTCCTACAATGAGCAGTTCTTC. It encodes CASSFAGSSYNEQFF.

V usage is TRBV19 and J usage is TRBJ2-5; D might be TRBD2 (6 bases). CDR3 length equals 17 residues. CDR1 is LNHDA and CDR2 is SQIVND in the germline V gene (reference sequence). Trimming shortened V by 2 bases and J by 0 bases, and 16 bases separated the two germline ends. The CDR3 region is CASSIRNHREYQETQYF. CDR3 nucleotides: TGTGCCAGTAGTATAAGAAATCACCGGGAGTACCAAGAGACCCAGTACTTC.

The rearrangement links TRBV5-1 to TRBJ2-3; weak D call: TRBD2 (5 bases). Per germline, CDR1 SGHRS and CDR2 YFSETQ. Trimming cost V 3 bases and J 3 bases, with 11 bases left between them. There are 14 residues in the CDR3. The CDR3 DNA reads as TGCGCCAGCAGCTCCGTCCCGGGGACAGATACGCAGTATTTT. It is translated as CASSSVPGTDTQYF.

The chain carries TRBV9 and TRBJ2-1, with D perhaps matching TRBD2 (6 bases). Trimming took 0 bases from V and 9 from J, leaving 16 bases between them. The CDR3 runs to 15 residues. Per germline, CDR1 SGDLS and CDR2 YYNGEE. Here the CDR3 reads CASSVGREYGGEQFF. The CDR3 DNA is TGTGCCAGCAGCGTAGGCAGGGAGTACGGGGGTGAGCAGTTCTTC.

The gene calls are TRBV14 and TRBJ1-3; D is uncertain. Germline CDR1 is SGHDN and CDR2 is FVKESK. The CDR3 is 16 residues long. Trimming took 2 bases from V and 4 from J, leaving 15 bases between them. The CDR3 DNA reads TGTGCCAGCAGCCAATTTTACGGGGTTGGGGGAAACACCATATATTTT. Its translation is CASSQFYGVGGNTIYF.

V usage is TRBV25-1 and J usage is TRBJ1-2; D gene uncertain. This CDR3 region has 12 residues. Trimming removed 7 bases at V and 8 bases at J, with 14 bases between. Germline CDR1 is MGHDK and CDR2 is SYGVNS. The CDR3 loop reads CASNTGSSGYTF. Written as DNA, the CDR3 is TGTGCCAGCAATACCGGGTCGTCGGGCTACACCTTC.

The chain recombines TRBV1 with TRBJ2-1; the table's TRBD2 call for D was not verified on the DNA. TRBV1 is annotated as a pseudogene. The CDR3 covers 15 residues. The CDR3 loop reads CTSSPHSGRGNEQFF. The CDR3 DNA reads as TGCACCAGCAGCCCCCATAGCGGGAGAGGGAATGAGCAGTTCTTC.

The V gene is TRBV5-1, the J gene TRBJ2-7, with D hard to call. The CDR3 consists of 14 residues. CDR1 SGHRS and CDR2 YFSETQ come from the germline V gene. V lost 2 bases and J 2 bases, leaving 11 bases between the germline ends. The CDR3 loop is CASSFNAATYEQYF. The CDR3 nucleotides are TGCGCCAGCAGCTTTAATGCGGCTACCTACGAGCAGTACTTC. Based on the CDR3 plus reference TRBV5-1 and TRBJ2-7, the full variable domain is KAGVTQTPRYLIKTRGQQVTLSCSPISGHRSVSWYQQTPGQGLQFLFEYFSETQRNKGNFPGRFSGRQFSNSRSEMNVSTLELGDSALYLCASSFNAATYEQYFGPGTRLTVT.

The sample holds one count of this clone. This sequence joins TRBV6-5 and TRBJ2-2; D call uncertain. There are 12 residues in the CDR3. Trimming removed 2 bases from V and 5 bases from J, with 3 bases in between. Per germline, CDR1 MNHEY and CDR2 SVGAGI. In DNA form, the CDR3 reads TGTGCCAGCAGTTACCAGACCGGGGAGCTGTTTTTT. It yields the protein CASSYQTGELFF.

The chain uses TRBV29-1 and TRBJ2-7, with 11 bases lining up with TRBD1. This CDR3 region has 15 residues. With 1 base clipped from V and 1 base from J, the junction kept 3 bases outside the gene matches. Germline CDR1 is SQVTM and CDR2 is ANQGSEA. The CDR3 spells CSVEVGQGVSYEQYF. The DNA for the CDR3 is TGCAGCGTTGAAGTGGGACAGGGGGTATCCTACGAGCAGTACTTC.

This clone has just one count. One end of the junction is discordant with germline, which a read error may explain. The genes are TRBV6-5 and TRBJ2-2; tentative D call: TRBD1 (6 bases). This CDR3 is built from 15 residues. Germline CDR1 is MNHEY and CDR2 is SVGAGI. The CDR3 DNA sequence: TGTGCCGGCAGTTACGGGACAATGAACACCGGGGAGCTGTTTTTT. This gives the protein CAGSYGTMNTGELFF.

CDR3 nucleotides: TGTGCCAGCTCACCACCCCGGGGAAGATGGGGGGGGGCTGAAGCTTTCTTT. It translates to CASSPPRGRWGGAEAFF. J is TRBJ1-1 and V is TRBV18; the D gene is possibly TRBD1 (5 bases). Germline loops: CDR1 KGHSH, CDR2 LQKENI. This CDR3 comprises 17 residues. V lost 0 bases and J lost 6, with 20 bases in between.

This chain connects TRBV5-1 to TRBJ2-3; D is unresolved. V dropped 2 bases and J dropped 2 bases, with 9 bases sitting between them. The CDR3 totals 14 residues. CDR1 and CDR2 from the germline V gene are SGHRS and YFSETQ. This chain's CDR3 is CASSFGVATDTQYF. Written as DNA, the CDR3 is TGCGCCAGCAGCTTTGGAGTGGCCACAGATACGCAGTATTTT.

This chain's CDR3 is CASSWGDGSDEQFF. CDR3 sequence (DNA): TGCGCCAGCAGCTGGGGGGACGGATCCGATGAGCAGTTCTTC. This sequence joins TRBV5-1 and TRBJ2-1; D is possibly TRBD2 (6 bases). This CDR3 has 14 amino acids. CDR1 is SGHRS and CDR2 is YFSETQ in the germline V gene. Trimming removed 3 bases at V and 8 bases at J, with 15 bases between.